The 2 T cell receptor beta chains below all came from one sample that was sequenced in a study of CD8 T cells in ankylosing spondylitis. Each CDR3 protein is one row after TCRdb ran MiXCR on the 5' RACE reads. Of 300,000 to 350,000 distinct CDR3 sequences in the sample, 9.5% to 13% were seen once. The sequencing sample was made of blood, either unsorted or a sorted T cell fraction (not recorded which). These TCRs come from a female donor with ankylosing spondylitis or in good health (not recorded which).

In this sample, this clonotype turned up many times. The chain combines TRBV7-6 with TRBJ1-6, with D possibly matching TRBD1 (5 bases). Per the germline V gene, CDR1 is SGHVS and CDR2 is FNYEAQ. This CDR3 is built from 15 residues. V was trimmed by 6 bases and J by 7 bases, leaving 16 bases between them. The CDR3 is CASRSRAGENSPLHF. The CDR3 DNA is TGTGCCAGCAGATCCCGGGCGGGGGAGAATTCACCCCTCCACTTT.

V gene TRBV7-6 combines with J gene TRBJ1-1, with 10 bases that match TRBD1. Germline V gene data show CDR1 as SGHVS and CDR2 as FNYEAQ. The CDR3 is 15 amino acids. The V and J ends lost 6 bases and 3 bases, in that order; junction bases with no gene match: 7. DNA of the CDR3: TGTGCCAGCAGGGTTAGACAGGGGGCCGACACTGAAGCTTTCTTT. Protein product: CASRVRQGADTEAFF.